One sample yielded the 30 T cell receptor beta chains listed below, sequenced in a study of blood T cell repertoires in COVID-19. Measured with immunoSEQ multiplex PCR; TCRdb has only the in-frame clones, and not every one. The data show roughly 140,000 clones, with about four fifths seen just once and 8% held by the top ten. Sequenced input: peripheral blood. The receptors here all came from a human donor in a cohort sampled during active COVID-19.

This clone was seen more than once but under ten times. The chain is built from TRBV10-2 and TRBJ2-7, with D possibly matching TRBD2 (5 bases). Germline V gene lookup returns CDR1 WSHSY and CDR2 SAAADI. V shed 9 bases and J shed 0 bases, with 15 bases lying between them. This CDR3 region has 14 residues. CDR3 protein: CARARSGSSYEQYF. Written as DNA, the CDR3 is TGCGCCAGAGCTAGGTCGGGGAGCTCCTACGAGCAGTACTTC.

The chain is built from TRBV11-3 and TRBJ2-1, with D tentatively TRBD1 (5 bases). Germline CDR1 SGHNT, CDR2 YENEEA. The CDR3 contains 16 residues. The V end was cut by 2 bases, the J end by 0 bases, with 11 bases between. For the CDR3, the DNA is TGTGCCAGCAGCTTAATTGGACACAGCTCCTACAATGAGCAGTTCTTC. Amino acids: CASSLIGHSSYNEQFF.

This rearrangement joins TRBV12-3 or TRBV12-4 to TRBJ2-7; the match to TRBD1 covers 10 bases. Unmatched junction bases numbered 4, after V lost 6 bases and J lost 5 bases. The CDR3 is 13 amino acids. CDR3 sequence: CASSFDRGHEQYF. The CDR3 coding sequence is TGTGCCAGCAGCTTTGACAGGGGGCACGAGCAGTACTTC.

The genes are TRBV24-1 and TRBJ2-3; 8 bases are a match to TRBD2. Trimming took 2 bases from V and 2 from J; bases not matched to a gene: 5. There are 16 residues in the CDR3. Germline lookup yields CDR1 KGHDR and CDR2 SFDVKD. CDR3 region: CATSDSAGALTDTQYF. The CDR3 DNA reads TGTGCCACCAGTGATTCAGCGGGGGCCCTCACAGATACGCAGTATTTT.

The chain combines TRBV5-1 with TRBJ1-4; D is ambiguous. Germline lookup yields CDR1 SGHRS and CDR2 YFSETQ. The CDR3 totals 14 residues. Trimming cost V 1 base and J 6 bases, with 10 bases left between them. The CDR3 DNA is TGCGCCAGCAGCTTGTTTTCCTCGGATGAAAAACTGTTTTTT. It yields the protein CASSLFSSDEKLFF.

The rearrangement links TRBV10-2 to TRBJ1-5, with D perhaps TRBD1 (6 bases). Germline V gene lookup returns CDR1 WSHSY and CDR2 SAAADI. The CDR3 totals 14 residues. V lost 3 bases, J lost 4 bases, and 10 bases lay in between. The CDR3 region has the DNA TGCGCCAGCAGTGACAAAACAGGGAATCAGCCCCAGCATTTT. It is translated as CASSDKTGNQPQHF.

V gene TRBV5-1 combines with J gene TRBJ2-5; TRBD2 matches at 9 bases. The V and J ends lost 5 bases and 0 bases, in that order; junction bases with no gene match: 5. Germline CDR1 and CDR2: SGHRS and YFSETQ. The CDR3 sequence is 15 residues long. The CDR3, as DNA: TGCGCCAGCAGAGAAGCGGGGGGACACCAAGAGACCCAGTACTTC. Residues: CASREAGGHQETQYF.

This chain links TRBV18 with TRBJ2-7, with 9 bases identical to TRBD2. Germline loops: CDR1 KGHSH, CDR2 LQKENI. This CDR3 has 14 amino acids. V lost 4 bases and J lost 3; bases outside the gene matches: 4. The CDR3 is CASSLSSGDYEQYF. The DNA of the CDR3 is TGTGCCAGCTCACTTTCTAGCGGGGACTACGAGCAGTACTTC.

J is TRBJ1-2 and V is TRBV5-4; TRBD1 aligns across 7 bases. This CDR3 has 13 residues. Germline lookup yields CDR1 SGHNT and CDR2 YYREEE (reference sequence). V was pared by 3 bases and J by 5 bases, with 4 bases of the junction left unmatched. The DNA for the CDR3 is TGTGCCAGCAGCTCCAGGGGGACATATGGCTACACCTTC. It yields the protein CASSSRGTYGYTF.

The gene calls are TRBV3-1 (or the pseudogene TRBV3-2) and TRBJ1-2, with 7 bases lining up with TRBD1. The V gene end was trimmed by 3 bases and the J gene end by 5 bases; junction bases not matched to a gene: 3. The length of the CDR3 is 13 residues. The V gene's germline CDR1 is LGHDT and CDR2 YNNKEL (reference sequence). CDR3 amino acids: CASSQQTGYGYTF. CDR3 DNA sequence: TGTGCCAGCAGCCAGCAGACAGGGTATGGCTACACCTTC.

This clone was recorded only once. The CDR3 DNA reads as TGCGCCAGCAGCGGGTCTAGCGGGGGGGCTGGCCAAGAGACCCAGTACTTC. This codes for CASSGSSGGAGQETQYF. The chain links TRBV5-1 to TRBJ2-5; the match to TRBD2 covers 12 bases. The V segment lost 4 bases and the J segment 1 base; nucleotides outside the gene matches: 8. Germline CDR1 reads SGHRS; CDR2 reads YFSETQ. The CDR3 is made up of 17 amino acids.

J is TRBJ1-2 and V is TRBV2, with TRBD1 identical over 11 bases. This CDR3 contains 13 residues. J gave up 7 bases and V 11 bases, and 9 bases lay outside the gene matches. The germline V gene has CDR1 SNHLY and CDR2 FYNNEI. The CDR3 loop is CARRDRGNAGYTF. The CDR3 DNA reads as TGTGCCCGTCGGGACAGGGGGAATGCTGGCTACACCTTC.

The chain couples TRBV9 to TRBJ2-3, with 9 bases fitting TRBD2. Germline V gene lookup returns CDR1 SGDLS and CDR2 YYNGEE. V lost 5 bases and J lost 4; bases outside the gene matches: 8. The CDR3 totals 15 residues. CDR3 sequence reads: CASSKAGLAPDTQYF. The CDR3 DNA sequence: TGTGCCAGCAGTAAGGCGGGACTAGCCCCAGATACGCAGTATTTT.

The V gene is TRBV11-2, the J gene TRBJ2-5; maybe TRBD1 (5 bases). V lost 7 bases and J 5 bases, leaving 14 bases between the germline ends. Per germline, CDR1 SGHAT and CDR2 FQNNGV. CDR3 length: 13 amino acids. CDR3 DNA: TGTGCCAGCACCCTTACAGGTCCTGAGACCCAGTACTTC. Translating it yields CASTLTGPETQYF.

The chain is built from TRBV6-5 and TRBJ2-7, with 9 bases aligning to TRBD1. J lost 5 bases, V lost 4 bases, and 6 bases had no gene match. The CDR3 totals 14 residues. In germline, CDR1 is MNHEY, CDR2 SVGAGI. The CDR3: CASSSPGTGNEQYF. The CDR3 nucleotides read TGTGCCAGCAGTTCCCCCGGGACAGGGAACGAGCAGTACTTC.

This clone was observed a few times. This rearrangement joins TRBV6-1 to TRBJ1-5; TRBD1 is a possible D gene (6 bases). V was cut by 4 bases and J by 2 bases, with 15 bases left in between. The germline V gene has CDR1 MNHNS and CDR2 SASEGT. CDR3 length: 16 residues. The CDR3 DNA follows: TGTGCCAGCAGTGGAGACACAGGGTTTGGCAATCAGCCCCAGCATTTT. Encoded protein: CASSGDTGFGNQPQHF.

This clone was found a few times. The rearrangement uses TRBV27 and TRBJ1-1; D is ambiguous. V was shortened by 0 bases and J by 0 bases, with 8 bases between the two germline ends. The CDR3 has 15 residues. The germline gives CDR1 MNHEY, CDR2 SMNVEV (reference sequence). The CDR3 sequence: CASSLSIVMNTEAFF. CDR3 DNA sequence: TGTGCCAGCAGTTTATCGATAGTAATGAACACTGAAGCTTTCTTT.

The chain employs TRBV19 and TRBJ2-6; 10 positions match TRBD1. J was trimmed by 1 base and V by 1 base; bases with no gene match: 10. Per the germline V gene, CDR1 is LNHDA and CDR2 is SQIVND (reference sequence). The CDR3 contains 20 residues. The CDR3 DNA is TGTGCCAGTAGTATAGTAAGCGCCTGGACAGGGGGGTCTGGGGCCAACGTCCTGACTTTC. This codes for CASSIVSAWTGGSGANVLTF.

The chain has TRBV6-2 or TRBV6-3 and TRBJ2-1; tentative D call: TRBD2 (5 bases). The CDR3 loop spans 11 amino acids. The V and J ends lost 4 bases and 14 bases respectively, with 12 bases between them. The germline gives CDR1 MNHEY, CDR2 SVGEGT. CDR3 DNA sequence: TGTGCCAGCAGTTCGACGGGGTCCGAGTTCTTC. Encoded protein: CASSSTGSEFF.

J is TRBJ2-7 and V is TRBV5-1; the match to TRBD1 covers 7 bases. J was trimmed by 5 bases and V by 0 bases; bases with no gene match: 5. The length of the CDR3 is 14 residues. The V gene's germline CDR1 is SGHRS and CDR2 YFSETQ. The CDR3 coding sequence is TGCGCCAGCAGCTTGGACAGGGGTGATGACGAGCAGTACTTC. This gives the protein CASSLDRGDDEQYF. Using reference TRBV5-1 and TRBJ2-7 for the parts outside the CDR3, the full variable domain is KAGVTQTPRYLIKTRGQQVTLSCSPISGHRSVSWYQQTPGQGLQFLFEYFSETQRNKGNFPGRFSGRQFSNSRSEMNVSTLELGDSALYLCASSLDRGDDEQYFGPGTRLTVT.

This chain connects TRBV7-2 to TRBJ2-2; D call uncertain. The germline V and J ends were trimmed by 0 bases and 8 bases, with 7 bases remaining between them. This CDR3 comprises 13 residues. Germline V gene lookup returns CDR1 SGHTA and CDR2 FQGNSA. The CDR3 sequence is CASSLAGWGELFF. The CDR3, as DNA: TGTGCCAGCAGCTTAGCGGGCTGGGGGGAGCTGTTTTTT.

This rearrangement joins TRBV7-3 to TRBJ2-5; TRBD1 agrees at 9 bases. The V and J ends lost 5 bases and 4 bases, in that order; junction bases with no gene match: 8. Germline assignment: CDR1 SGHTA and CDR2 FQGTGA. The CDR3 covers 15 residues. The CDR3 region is CASSTRDRVSETQYF. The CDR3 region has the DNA TGTGCCAGCAGCACTCGGGACAGGGTATCAGAGACCCAGTACTTC.

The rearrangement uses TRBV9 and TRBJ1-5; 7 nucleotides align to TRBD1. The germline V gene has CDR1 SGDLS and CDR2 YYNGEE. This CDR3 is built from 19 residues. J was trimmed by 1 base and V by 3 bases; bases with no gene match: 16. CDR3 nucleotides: TGTGCCAGCAGCGGAGGGGACAGCAGATTTAGCACCAGCAATCAGCCCCAGCATTTT. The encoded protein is CASSGGDSRFSTSNQPQHF. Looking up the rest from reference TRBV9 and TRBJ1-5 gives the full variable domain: DSGVTQTPKHLITATGQRVTLRCSPRSGDLSVYWYQQSLDQGLQFLIQYYNGEERAKGNILERFSAQQFPDLHSELNLSSLELGDSALYFCASSGGDSRFSTSNQPQHFGDGTRLSIL.

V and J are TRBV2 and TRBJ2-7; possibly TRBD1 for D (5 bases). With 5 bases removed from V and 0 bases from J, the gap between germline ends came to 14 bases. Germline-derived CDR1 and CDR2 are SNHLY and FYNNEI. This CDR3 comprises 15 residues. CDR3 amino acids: CASSLTAGYSYEQYF. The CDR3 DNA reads TGTGCCAGCAGTTTGACGGCAGGGTACTCCTACGAGCAGTACTTC. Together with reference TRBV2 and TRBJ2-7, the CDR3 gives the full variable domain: EPEVTQTPSHQVTQMGQEVILRCVPISNHLYFYWYRQILGQKVEFLVSFYNNEISEKSEIFDDQFSVERPDGSNFTLKIRSTKLEDSAMYFCASSLTAGYSYEQYFGPGTRLTVT.

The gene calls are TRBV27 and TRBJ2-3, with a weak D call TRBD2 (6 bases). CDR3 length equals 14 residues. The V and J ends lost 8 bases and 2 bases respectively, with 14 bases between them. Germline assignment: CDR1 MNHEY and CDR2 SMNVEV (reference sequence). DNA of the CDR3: TGTGCCAGCGGTCGGAGGGCCTTCACAGATACGCAGTATTTT. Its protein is CASGRRAFTDTQYF.

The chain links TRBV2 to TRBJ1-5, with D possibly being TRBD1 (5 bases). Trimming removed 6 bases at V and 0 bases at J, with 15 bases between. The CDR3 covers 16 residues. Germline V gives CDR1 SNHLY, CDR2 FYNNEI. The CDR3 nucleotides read TGTGCCAGCAGGCAGGGACTAACAATTAGCAATCAGCCCCAGCATTTT. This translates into CASRQGLTISNQPQHF. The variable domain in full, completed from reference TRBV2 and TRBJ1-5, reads EPEVTQTPSHQVTQMGQEVILRCVPISNHLYFYWYRQILGQKVEFLVSFYNNEISEKSEIFDDQFSVERPDGSNFTLKIRSTKLEDSAMYFCASRQGLTISNQPQHFGDGTRLSIL.

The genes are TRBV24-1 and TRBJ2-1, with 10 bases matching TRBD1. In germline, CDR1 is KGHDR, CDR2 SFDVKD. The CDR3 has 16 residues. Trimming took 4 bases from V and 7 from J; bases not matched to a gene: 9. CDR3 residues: CATSERPGQGSNEQFF. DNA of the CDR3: TGTGCCACCAGTGAACGACCGGGACAGGGGAGTAATGAGCAGTTCTTC.

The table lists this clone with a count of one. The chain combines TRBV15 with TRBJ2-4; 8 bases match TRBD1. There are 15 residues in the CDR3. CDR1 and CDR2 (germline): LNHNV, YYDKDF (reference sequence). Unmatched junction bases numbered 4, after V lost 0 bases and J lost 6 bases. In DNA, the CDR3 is TGTGCCACCAGCAGAGATCGGGACAGGAGAAACATTCAGTACTTC. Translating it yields CATSRDRDRRNIQYF.

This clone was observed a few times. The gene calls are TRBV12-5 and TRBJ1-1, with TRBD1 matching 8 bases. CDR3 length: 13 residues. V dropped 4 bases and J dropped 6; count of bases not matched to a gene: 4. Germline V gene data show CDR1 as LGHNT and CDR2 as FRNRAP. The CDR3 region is CASGSSQGAEAFF. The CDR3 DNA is TGTGCTAGTGGTTCGTCACAGGGGGCTGAAGCTTTCTTT.

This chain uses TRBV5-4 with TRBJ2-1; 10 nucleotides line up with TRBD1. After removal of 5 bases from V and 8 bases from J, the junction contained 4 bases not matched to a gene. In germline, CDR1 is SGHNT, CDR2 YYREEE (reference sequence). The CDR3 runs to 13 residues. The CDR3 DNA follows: TGTGCCAGCAGTTGGGACAGGGGCGATGAGCAGTTCTTC. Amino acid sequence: CASSWDRGDEQFF.